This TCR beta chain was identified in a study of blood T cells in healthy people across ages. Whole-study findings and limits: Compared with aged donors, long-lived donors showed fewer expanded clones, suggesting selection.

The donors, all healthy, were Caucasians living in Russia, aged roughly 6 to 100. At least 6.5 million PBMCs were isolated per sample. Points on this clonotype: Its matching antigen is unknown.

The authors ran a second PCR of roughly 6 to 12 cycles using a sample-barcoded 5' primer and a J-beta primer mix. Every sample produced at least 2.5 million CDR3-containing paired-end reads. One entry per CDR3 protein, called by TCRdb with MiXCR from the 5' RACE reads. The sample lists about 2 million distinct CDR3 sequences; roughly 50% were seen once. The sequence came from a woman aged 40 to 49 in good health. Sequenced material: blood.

CDR3 in DNA: TGTGCCAGCAGCTCGAACCCGGGACAGGACACTGAAGCTTTCTTT. Its protein product is CASSSNPGQDTEAFF. The rearrangement joins TRBV7-3 to TRBJ1-1; 8 nucleotides match TRBD1. Germline-derived CDR1 and CDR2 are SGHTA and FQGTGA. The CDR3 runs 15 residues. The junction had 7 bases not matched to a gene; V was cut back by 4 bases and J by 3 bases.